This TCR beta chain came from a study of T cell repertoires in cytomegalovirus infection (dated 2019 in TCRdb). At the level of the whole study: The peptide stimulations were aimed at well-studied HLA-B-restricted epitopes as well as recently identified HLA-C-restricted CMV epitopes, whose presentation resists viral immunomodulation. Donor HLA type was relevant to the analysis, as public TCR beta signatures indicated carriage of CMV infection together with the matching HLA type.

The treatment or condition label, as the study defines it: in vitro stimulation with specific CMV peptide epitopes to enrich CMV-specific T cells. Broad study findings and their caveats: In the ex vivo response, HLA-C-restricted CMV-specific TCR beta clonotypes were dominant, and in two of eight donors the single most frequent clonotype came from this HLA-C-restricted group. In both this cohort and an independent cohort of 300 to 450 donors, the cumulative frequency of public TCR beta family members distinguished carriers of CMV infection plus the relevant HLA type.

CDR1 SGHVS and CDR2 FNYEAQ are derived from the germline V gene. V is clipped by 5 bases and J by 3 bases, and the sequence between their germline boundaries is 11 bases long. The CDR3 runs 13 amino acids, cysteine and phenylalanine included. Of all the DNA, just the CDR3 is kept, 39 bases in frame from base 1. In the case of this clonotype: Its antigen has not been determined. No base qualities exist here, and no much larger clone lies one base off it.

Sequenced using an Illumina HiSeq 1500. TCRdb cleaned the public reads at Q25 with fastp, built clones with MiXCR and kept in-frame beta chains. Every entry covers one CDR3 protein and lists the most common genes and DNA from its rows. The sample table shows roughly 570,000 distinct CDR3 sequences, and approximately 40% are seen once. About 46% of the sample rests with the top ten. The sequencing used cultured PBMCs, collected from culture after CMV antigen stimulation. The clonotype comes from a human donor in good health (CMV status not recorded). Some clones in this sample may be carry-over from other donors' samples. Rearrangement joined TRBV7-6 to TRBJ2-7; the D gene is unclear. The nucleotide sequence is given as TGTGCCAGCAGCCCAGAATTATACTACGAGCAGTACTTC. Its protein reads: CASSPELYYEQYF.